The sample holds many counts of the clone carrying this TCR beta chain. Its antigen is still unknown. The data originate from a study of T cells in Graves' hyperthyroidism and ophthalmopathy. Trimming cost V 3 bases and J 3 bases; bases outside gene matches: 5. The CDR3 runs to 16 residues. Germline V CDR1 and CDR2: MDHEN, SYDVKM. Study conclusions and caveats: Ophthalmopathy, which appeared later, was predicted by the model a median about 5.9 months before onset.

Diagnosis relied on clinical symptoms, serum thyroxine and TRAb, thyroid ultrasound and orbital computed tomography. Amplified TCR beta CDR3 regions came from RNA transcripts. First-round RT-PCR targeting the TCR CDR3 was performed with the HTBI primer set. TCRdb independently ran MiXCR on the multiplex PCR reads; one entry per CDR3 protein. The sample lists 700,000 or so distinct CDR3 sequences, about 17% seen once, with about 8.4% in the top ten. This clonotype originated in a man in his late teens or twenties with Graves' hyperthyroidism. Sequences were obtained from blood. The chain carries TRBV28 and TRBJ2-1; 10 nucleotides align to TRBD2. The CDR3 spells CASSFASGSDYNEQFF. CDR3 DNA: TGTGCCAGCAGTTTTGCTAGCGGGAGCGACTACAATGAGCAGTTCTTC.